Listed below are T cell receptor beta chains from one sample, sequenced in a study of T cell repertoires in cytomegalovirus infection. TCRdb ran MiXCR on the reads and lists one entry per CDR3 protein. The sample gives around 490,000 distinct CDR3 sequences, less than 30% of which show up once; approximately 13% is in the top ten. Source material: PBMCs. These receptors were collected from a human donor in good health (CMV status not recorded). Some clones in this sample may be carry-over from other donors' samples. Both conserved end residues are part of each CDR3. Size is omitted from some rows. Given values are once, few, many or a class for expanded clones.

>TRBV7-2|TRBJ2-4|.
CASSSGLERNIQYF
>TRBV6-5|TRBJ2-1|.
CASSSHSSYNEQFF
>TRBV7-2|TRBJ1-1|many
CASSLAGAAPGAFF
>TRBV12-3/TRBV12-4|TRBJ2-1|.
CASSFLAESSYNEQFF
>TRBV7-2|TRBJ2-3|many
CASTFRGGRVGDTQYF
>TRBV20-1|TRBJ2-1|.
CSALGLAGGSHNEQFF
>TRBV9|TRBJ2-1|.
CASSPGTSGRVRNEQFF
>TRBV7-6|TRBJ1-2|.
CASSLGRGFGGYTF
>TRBV6-5|TRBJ2-6|.
CASSSPDPTGANVLTF
>TRBV6-5|TRBJ1-2|.
CASSAPGSSYGYTF
>TRBV7-2|TRBJ2-3|.
CASSPTGTDTDTQYF
>TRBV6-8|TRBJ2-5|.
CASSPSDEAGPETQYF
>TRBV11-1|TRBJ2-3|.
CASSLDDLEDTQYF
>TRBV10-3|TRBJ2-3|once
CAINRLAGDGTQYF
>TRBV12-3/TRBV12-4|TRBJ1-2|.
CASRPRGGYGYTF
>TRBV7-9|TRBJ2-7|.
CASSLGDWAVRSYEQYF
>TRBV4-1|TRBJ1-4|.
CASSQDGGFANEKLFF
>TRBV5-1|TRBJ2-1|few
CASSLGQLLSNEQFF
>TRBV11-1|TRBJ2-2|.
CASRTDSHTGELFF
>TRBV7-3|TRBJ2-7|.
CASSLTGAPTYEQYF
>TRBV6-1|TRBJ2-1|few
CASSGTTEQFF
>TRBV7-2|TRBJ1-2|many
CASSRDRESGYTF
>TRBV10-3|TRBJ1-1|.
CAISELRTEAFF
>TRBV4-2|TRBJ2-2|.
CASSPVNSLMNTGELFF
>TRBV5-1|TRBJ2-1|few
CASSLDEGEQFF
>TRBV25-1|TRBJ1-1|.
CASSPARGGTGTEAFF
>TRBV2|TRBJ2-1|few
CASSEIAGDQEQFF
>TRBV20-1|TRBJ1-3|many
CSARRGEGNTIYF
>TRBV2|TRBJ1-1|.
CASTALRSGPEAFF
>TRBV6-2/TRBV6-3|TRBJ2-1|.
CASSKLAGVNEQFF
>TRBV6-2/TRBV6-3|TRBJ1-1|few
CASTKAGNTEAFF
>TRBV7-2|TRBJ1-1|many
CASSSRDRGVLNTEAFF
>TRBV5-4|TRBJ2-3|.
CASSSPGGGDTQYF
>TRBV7-2|TRBJ2-2|.
CASSLDGVPGELFF
>TRBV9|TRBJ2-7|.
CASSSLGVQYF